This TCR beta chain was observed in a study of blood T cells in healthy people across ages. Whole-study findings and limits: Calculation of diversity from one million T cells yielded estimates considered to be underestimates. Percentage of naive T cells showed a strong correlation with TCR beta diversity.

Note on this clonotype: The antigen is not known.

Alongside a J-beta primer mix, a sample-barcoded 5' primer served in a second PCR lasting roughly 7 to 11 cycles. A template-switch adaptor containing 12 random nucleotides labeled each cDNA molecule. CDR3-containing paired-end reads numbering at least 3 million came from each sample. TCRdb ran MiXCR on the 5' RACE reads and lists one entry per CDR3 protein. The data hold 1.5 million to 1.8 million distinct CDR3 sequences, with approximately 39% observed a single time. The sequence was collected from a woman younger than 35 in good health. Sample: blood.

CDR3: CASSGKIRGLLTQQYF. CDR3 DNA: TGTGCCAGCAGCGGAAAAATCAGGGGACTCCTTACGCAGCAGTACTTC. The chain combines TRBV6-5 with TRBJ2-5; TRBD1 or TRBD2 may be the D gene (6 bases each). Trimming took off 6 bases at V and 11 bases at J, with 28 bases between the two ends. The CDR3 is made up of 16 amino acids. The V gene's germline CDR1 is MNHEY and CDR2 SVGAGI.